These 10 T cell receptor beta chains were sequenced from one sample in a study of T-cell reconstitution after alpha-beta-depleted transplantation in children. Unique molecular identifiers tagged the TCRbeta library. TCRdb processed the PCR reads anew with MiXCR; each CDR3 protein has one entry. The data show about 200,000 distinct CDR3 sequences, 5.5% to 7% seen once. Sequencing was performed on PBMCs, taken before TCRalphabeta/CD19-depleted stem cell transplant. The receptors originated from a boy between 2 and 10 years old with acute lymphoblastic leukemia, due to receive a stem cell transplant.

V gene TRBV2 combines with J gene TRBJ2-3; D unresolved. The V gene lost 0 bases and the J gene lost 0 bases, with 4 bases spanning the gap. Per the germline V gene, CDR1 is SNHLY and CDR2 is FYNNEI. The CDR3 covers 14 residues. As DNA, the CDR3 is TGTGCCAGCAGTGAAGCGGCTAGCACAGATACGCAGTATTTT. Protein sequence: CASSEAASTDTQYF.

This rearrangement joins TRBV20-1 to TRBJ1-5; 10 nucleotides line up with TRBD1. CDR1 and CDR2 (germline): DFQATT, SNEGSKA (reference sequence). There are 13 residues in the CDR3. J was trimmed by 6 bases and V by 6 bases; bases with no gene match: 5. CDR3 DNA sequence: TGCAGTGCAACGACAGGGGGCGTTCAGCCCCAGCATTTT. The encoded protein is CSATTGGVQPQHF.

This clonotype showed up many times. The V call is TRBV6-2 or TRBV6-3, the J call TRBJ1-1; D is unclear. The CDR3 extends over 12 amino acids. Per germline, CDR1 MNHEY and CDR2 SVGEGT. Trimming removed 11 bases at V and 0 bases at J, with 10 bases between. This CDR3 reads CAVSSLNTEAFF. The DNA for the CDR3 is TGTGCCGTCTCTTCCCTGAACACTGAAGCTTTCTTT.

The chain couples TRBV6-1 to TRBJ1-1; D is ambiguous. The germline gives CDR1 MNHNS, CDR2 SASEGT. This CDR3 spans 13 amino acids. V dropped 3 bases and J dropped 3 bases, with 8 bases sitting between them. The CDR3 is CASSDQVDTEAFF. DNA of the CDR3: TGTGCCAGCAGTGATCAGGTAGACACTGAAGCTTTCTTT.

The chain recombines TRBV11-2 with TRBJ2-7; D is possibly TRBD2 (6 bases). Germline lookup yields CDR1 SGHAT and CDR2 FQNNGV. V dropped 1 base and J dropped 2 bases, with 12 bases sitting between them. The CDR3 spans 15 residues. The CDR3: CASSLGASETYEQYF. The CDR3 coding sequence is TGTGCCAGCAGCTTAGGGGCTAGCGAGACCTACGAGCAGTACTTC.

This clonotype was observed at least ten times. This chain links TRBV7-8 with TRBJ2-7; 11 bases align to TRBD2. With 2 bases clipped from V and 4 bases from J, the junction kept 7 bases outside the gene matches. Germline V gene lookup returns CDR1 SGHVS and CDR2 FQNEAQ. The CDR3 runs to 16 residues. The CDR3 protein is CASSLTQLAGVYEQYF. CDR3 sequence (DNA): TGTGCCAGCAGCTTAACCCAACTAGCGGGAGTTTACGAGCAGTACTTC.

This clonotype was observed at least ten times. This chain joins TRBV13 and TRBJ2-1, with D tentatively TRBD2 (6 bases). Germline CDR1 is PRHDT and CDR2 is FYEKMQ (reference sequence). V gave up 5 bases and J gave up 9 bases, with 11 bases separating them. The CDR3 has 12 amino acids. The DNA for the CDR3 is TGTGCCAGCAGCCGGGACTTAAGTGAGCAGTTCTTC. Translated, it gives CASSRDLSEQFF.

The chain combines TRBV7-8 with TRBJ2-3; possibly TRBD2 for D (5 bases). Germline assignment: CDR1 SGHVS and CDR2 FQNEAQ. V was cut by 0 bases and J by 4 bases, with 26 bases left in between. The CDR3 has 20 residues. The DNA of the CDR3 is TGTGCCAGCAGCTTAGCGACGGAGGCTCTACTGGAACAAGTAGCAGATACGCAGTATTTT. Residues: CASSLATEALLEQVADTQYF.

There are many counts of this clonotype. The chain has TRBV5-8 and TRBJ1-3; the D gene is possibly TRBD1 (5 bases). The V end lost 3 bases, the J end lost 0 bases, and 10 bases lay between the germline ends. The CDR3 sequence is 15 residues long. Germline V gene data show CDR1 as SGHTS and CDR2 as YDEGEE. CDR3 coding DNA: TGTGCCAGCAGCTCGGGACGCTTCTCTGGAAACACCATATATTTT. Translated: CASSSGRFSGNTIYF.

This clonotype has a count of ten or more. The CDR3 region has the DNA TGTGCCAGCACGACTCAGGGGGCCTACGAGCAGTACTTC. Its protein is CASTTQGAYEQYF. The chain couples TRBV6-1 to TRBJ2-7, with 7 bases that match TRBD1. Germline V lookup: CDR1 MNHNS, CDR2 SASEGT. This CDR3 has 13 residues. Trimming removed 7 bases from V and 2 bases from J; junction bases left unmatched: 5.